The 26 T cell receptor beta chains below come from one sample, sequenced in a study of early T cells in non-severe SARS-CoV-2 infection (dated by TCRdb to the early 2020s). The library was made by 5' RACE. Sequencer: NextSeq 500. The public reads were run again by TCRdb, first through fastp at Q25 and then through MiXCR, and only productive beta chains were kept. Every CDR3 protein is listed once, alongside the most common genes and DNA of its rows. This sample is represented by some 82,000 distinct CDR3 sequences; approximately 12% of them were singletons. The ten largest make up approximately 4.7% of the sample. The source was whole blood, collected at baseline. These receptor sequences come from an adult who was a healthcare worker with PCR-confirmed SARS-CoV-2 infection or an uninfected control (not recorded which).

The CDR3 nucleotides read TGCGCGGGGTCTAGAGACTCCTACGAGCAGTACTTC. As protein: CAGSRDSYEQYF. J is TRBJ2-7 and V is TRBV20-1; D perhaps matches TRBD2 (6 bases). The germline V gene has CDR1 DFQATT and CDR2 SNEGSKA (reference sequence). The length of the CDR3 is 12 residues.

This clonotype appeared a few times. The chain has TRBV20-1 and TRBJ1-4, with D uncertain. The CDR3 length is 16 residues. Germline V lookup: CDR1 DFQATT, CDR2 SNEGSKA (reference sequence). Deletions cut 4 bases from V and 5 bases from J, with 20 bases between. The CDR3 region is CSANTPDGRKNEKLFF. The CDR3 DNA is TGCAGTGCTAATACTCCTGACGGACGGAAGAATGAAAAACTGTTTTTT.

This clonotype occurred a few times. The rearrangement links TRBV28 to TRBJ1-4, with 7 bases lining up with TRBD1. This CDR3 has 14 residues. CDR1 MDHEN and CDR2 SYDVKM come from the germline V gene. After removal of 3 bases from V and 7 bases from J, the junction contained 5 bases not matched to a gene. The CDR3 spells CASSLAGQTEKLFF. CDR3 coding DNA: TGTGCCAGCAGTTTGGCGGGACAGACTGAAAAACTGTTTTTT.

The chain carries TRBV18 and TRBJ1-4; D call uncertain. V gave up 3 bases and J gave up 8 bases, with 25 bases separating them. This CDR3 contains 18 residues. CDR1 is KGHSH, CDR2 LQKENI, per germline. CDR3 bases: TGTGCCAGCTCACCGCAACCCATTCCCCGAGGGATAGACGAAAAACTGTTTTTT. Amino acids: CASSPQPIPRGIDEKLFF.

The genes are TRBV5-1 and TRBJ2-1; TRBD2 is a possible D gene (5 bases). Trimming took off 4 bases at V and 0 bases at J, with 11 bases between the two ends. The CDR3 consists of 15 residues. The germline CDR1 and CDR2 sequences are SGHRS and YFSETQ. Written as DNA, the CDR3 is TGCGCCAGCAGCGGATCGGGATTCTCCTACAATGAGCAGTTCTTC. Protein product: CASSGSGFSYNEQFF.

The chain recombines TRBV7-6 with TRBJ2-7, with no clear D. Germline V CDR1 and CDR2: SGHVS, FNYEAQ. Trimming took off 3 bases at V and 0 bases at J, with 6 bases between the two ends. This CDR3 region has 13 residues. The CDR3 here is CASSLVDSYEQYF. Written as DNA, the CDR3 is TGTGCCAGCAGCTTGGTCGACTCCTACGAGCAGTACTTC.

This clonotype has a count of ten or more. This chain uses TRBV5-1 with TRBJ1-4, with D tentatively TRBD1 (6 bases). Germline CDR1 and CDR2: SGHRS and YFSETQ. V was pared by 3 bases and J by 5 bases, with 17 bases between. This CDR3 is built from 16 residues. The chain's CDR3 is CASSSTNGQLNEKLFF. CDR3 coding DNA: TGCGCCAGCAGCTCTACTAATGGACAGTTAAATGAAAAACTGTTTTTT. Variable domain in full (rest from reference TRBV5-1 and TRBJ1-4): KAGVTQTPRYLIKTRGQQVTLSCSPISGHRSVSWYQQTPGQGLQFLFEYFSETQRNKGNFPGRFSGRQFSNSRSEMNVSTLELGDSALYLCASSSTNGQLNEKLFFGSGTQLSVL.

This chain joins TRBV7-2 and TRBJ1-4; maybe TRBD1 (5 bases). The V end was cut by 4 bases, the J end by 8 bases, with 23 bases between. The CDR3 covers 17 residues. Germline V gene data show CDR1 as SGHTA and CDR2 as FQGNSA. As DNA, the CDR3 is TGTGCCAGCAGCTCGGCCCTTTCAGGGTTTTCTGGGGAAAAACTGTTTTTT. The encoded protein is CASSSALSGFSGEKLFF.

V gene TRBV29-1 combines with J gene TRBJ2-1, with 11 positions matching TRBD2. CDR1 SQVTM and CDR2 ANQGSEA come from the germline V gene. The CDR3 length is 15 residues. The J segment lost 0 bases and the V segment lost 4 bases, leaving 2 bases of the junction unmatched. The chain's CDR3 is CSVVTSGTSYNEQFF. Written as DNA, the CDR3 is TGCAGCGTTGTGACTAGCGGGACCTCCTACAATGAGCAGTTCTTC.

This clonotype was seen ten or more times. As DNA, the CDR3 is TGCAGCGGGCCTAGGGACAGCAAAAACATTCAGTACTTC. Translation gives CSGPRDSKNIQYF. The chain is built from TRBV20-1 and TRBJ2-4; TRBD1 matches 7 bases. This CDR3 has 13 residues. The germline V gene has CDR1 DFQATT and CDR2 SNEGSKA (reference sequence).

The rearrangement joins TRBV5-4 to TRBJ1-1; D perhaps matches TRBD1 (5 bases). With 2 bases removed from V and 6 bases from J, the gap between germline ends came to 17 bases. CDR3 length equals 15 residues. In germline, CDR1 is SGHNT, CDR2 YYREEE (reference sequence). CDR3 DNA: TGTGCCAGCAGCTTTAAGCGCCAAGGGGCCCCTGAAGCTTTCTTT. As protein: CASSFKRQGAPEAFF. Supplemented by reference TRBV5-4 and TRBJ1-1, the full variable domain reads ETGVTQSPTHLIKTRGQQVTLRCSSQSGHNTVSWYQQALGQGPQFIFQYYREEENGRGNFPPRFSGLQFPNYSSELNVNALELDDSALYLCASSFKRQGAPEAFFGQGTRLTVV.

The chain links TRBV29-1 to TRBJ2-7, with a tentative D call TRBD2 (6 bases). Trimming took off 4 bases at V and 6 bases at J, with 16 bases between the two ends. CDR1 is SQVTM and CDR2 is ANQGSEA in the germline V gene. The CDR3 runs 13 residues. The CDR3 protein is CSVGTLNGGEQYF. CDR3 coding DNA: TGCAGCGTTGGGACTCTCAACGGGGGCGAGCAGTACTTC.

This clonotype was detected a few times. The chain recombines TRBV20-1 with TRBJ2-1, with TRBD2 matching over 10 bases. Germline CDR1 reads DFQATT; CDR2 reads SNEGSKA (reference sequence). This CDR3 spans 15 amino acids. J gave up 5 bases and V 6 bases, and 10 bases lay outside the gene matches. This chain's CDR3 is CSAITTSGYHNEQFF. CDR3 DNA sequence: TGCAGTGCCATTACGACTAGCGGGTACCACAATGAGCAGTTCTTC.

V gene TRBV10-3 combines with J gene TRBJ2-7; D is ambiguous. CDR1 is ENHRY, CDR2 SYGVKD, per germline. V dropped 2 bases and J dropped 6 bases, with 8 bases sitting between them. The CDR3 loop spans 12 amino acids. The CDR3 loop reads CAISENVGEQYF. The CDR3 DNA reads TGTGCCATCAGTGAGAATGTAGGCGAGCAGTACTTC.

This clonotype was detected only a few times. The chain links TRBV6-5 to TRBJ2-7; D is perhaps TRBD1 (6 bases). Trimming took 6 bases from V and 3 from J, leaving 18 bases between them. The CDR3 is 15 amino acids. In germline, CDR1 is MNHEY, CDR2 SVGAGI. CDR3 region: CASSRRPGHIYEQYF. The CDR3 DNA sequence: TGTGCCAGCAGCCGTCGACCGGGACACATCTACGAGCAGTACTTC.

The chain couples TRBV12-3 or TRBV12-4 to TRBJ2-3; D gene uncertain. Trimming left V 0 bases short and J 6 bases short, with 7 bases between. CDR3 length equals 13 residues. DNA for the CDR3: TGTGCCAGCAGTTTAGCCCCCCGTGATACGCAGTATTTT. It specifies CASSLAPRDTQYF.

This clonotype was counted ten times or more. The V call is TRBV11-2, the J call TRBJ1-6, with 8 positions matching TRBD1. After removal of 4 bases from V and 4 bases from J, the junction contained 9 bases not matched to a gene. Germline V gene data show CDR1 as SGHAT and CDR2 as FQNNGV. The CDR3 is made up of 17 amino acids. CDR3 protein: CASSSLDRGAYNSPLHF. CDR3 nucleotides: TGTGCCAGCAGCTCTCTCGACAGGGGCGCTTATAATTCACCCCTCCACTTT.

The gene calls are TRBV28 and TRBJ2-3; a weak D match, TRBD1 (5 bases). The V gene lost 6 bases and the J gene lost 1 base, with 14 bases spanning the gap. CDR1 MDHEN and CDR2 SYDVKM come from the germline V gene. This CDR3 is 15 amino acids long. In DNA form, the CDR3 reads TGTGCCAGCAGGAGACCCAGGGATGGCACAGATACGCAGTATTTT. As protein: CASRRPRDGTDTQYF.

Many counts were recorded for this clonotype. The rearrangement links TRBV7-9 to TRBJ1-2; 7 bases are a match to TRBD1. V trimming: 2 bases; J trimming: 4 bases; junction bases outside the gene matches: 4. The CDR3 is 14 amino acids. CDR1 is SEHNR, CDR2 FQNEAQ, per germline (reference sequence). The CDR3 loop is CASSLQTGPYGYTF. CDR3 DNA: TGTGCCAGCAGCTTACAGACAGGGCCCTATGGCTACACCTTC.

The chain couples TRBV2 to TRBJ1-2, with D possibly matching TRBD1 (6 bases). The CDR3 runs to 15 residues. With 5 bases removed from V and 2 bases from J, the gap between germline ends came to 15 bases. The germline gives CDR1 SNHLY, CDR2 FYNNEI. The DNA of the CDR3 is TGTGCCAGCAGTCCCTCCGGGCAGGGGAACTATGGCTACACCTTC. This codes for CASSPSGQGNYGYTF.

The chain joins TRBV7-8 to TRBJ2-2, with D perhaps matching TRBD1 or TRBD2 (5 bases each). The CDR3 totals 16 residues. Trimming removed 3 bases from V and 0 bases from J, with 11 bases in between. Germline lookup yields CDR1 SGHVS and CDR2 FQNEAQ. The CDR3 protein is CASSLFGTANTGELFF. The CDR3 DNA reads TGTGCCAGCAGCTTGTTTGGGACGGCGAACACCGGGGAGCTGTTTTTT.

This sequence joins TRBV5-6 and TRBJ2-7; 11 bases are shared with TRBD1. From germline, CDR1 is SGHDT and CDR2 YYEEEE. The V segment lost 4 bases and the J segment 5 bases; nucleotides outside the gene matches: 11. The CDR3 consists of 16 residues. CDR3 amino acids: CASSLPGTGGYNEQYF. In DNA form, the CDR3 reads TGTGCCAGCAGCCTGCCCGGGACAGGGGGTTATAACGAGCAGTACTTC.

V and J are TRBV9 and TRBJ1-6, with unresolved D. Germline CDR1 is SGDLS and CDR2 is YYNGEE. This CDR3 is built from 14 residues. V was pared by 2 bases and J by 5 bases, with 8 bases between. The CDR3 bases are TGTGCCAGCAGCGTCGGCGGAGATAATTCACCCCTCCACTTT. This encodes CASSVGGDNSPLHF.

This clonotype has at least ten counts. The rearrangement joins TRBV30 to TRBJ1-6; tentative D call: TRBD1 (5 bases). Per the germline V gene, CDR1 is GTSNPN and CDR2 is SVGIG (reference sequence). The CDR3 sequence is 16 residues long. V lost 0 bases and J 2 bases, leaving 11 bases between the germline ends. The DNA of the CDR3 is TGTGCCTGGAGTGTAAATAGGGGAGCCTATAATTCACCCCTCCACTTT. Translating it yields CAWSVNRGAYNSPLHF.

This chain joins TRBV7-2 and TRBJ2-5; 9 nucleotides align to TRBD2. From germline, CDR1 is SGHTA and CDR2 FQGNSA. V lost 6 bases, J lost 5 bases, and 7 bases stayed unmatched. This CDR3 region has 14 residues. The CDR3 protein is CASSPAGGRETQYF. CDR3 sequence (DNA): TGTGCCAGCAGTCCGGCGGGGGGGAGGGAGACCCAGTACTTC.

This clonotype was seen more than once but under ten times. The chain has TRBV10-3 and TRBJ1-1; TRBD1 matches at 7 bases. The CDR3 totals 14 residues. Trimming at V came to 2 bases and at J to 11 bases, leaving 11 bases not matched to a gene. CDR1 ENHRY and CDR2 SYGVKD come from the germline V gene. The CDR3 DNA reads TGTGCCATCAGTGAGCCCGCCTTCGGGACAGTTGCTTTCTTT. Translated, it gives CAISEPAFGTVAFF.